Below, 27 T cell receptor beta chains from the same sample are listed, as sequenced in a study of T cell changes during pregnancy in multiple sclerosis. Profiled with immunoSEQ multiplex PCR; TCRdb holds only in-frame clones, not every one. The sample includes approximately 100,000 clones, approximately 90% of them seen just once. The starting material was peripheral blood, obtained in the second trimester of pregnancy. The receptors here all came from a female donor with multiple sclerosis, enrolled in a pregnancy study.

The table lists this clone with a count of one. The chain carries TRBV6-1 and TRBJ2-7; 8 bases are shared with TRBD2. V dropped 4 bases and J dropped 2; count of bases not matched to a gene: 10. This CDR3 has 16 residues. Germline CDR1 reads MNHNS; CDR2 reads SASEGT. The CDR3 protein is CASSVITSGWTYEQYF. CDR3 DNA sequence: TGTGCCAGCAGTGTAATAACTAGCGGCTGGACCTACGAGCAGTACTTC.

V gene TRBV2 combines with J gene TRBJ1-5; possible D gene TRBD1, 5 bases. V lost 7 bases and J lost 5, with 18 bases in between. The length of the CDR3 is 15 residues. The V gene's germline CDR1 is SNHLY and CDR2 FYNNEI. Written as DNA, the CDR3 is TGTGCCAGCATCGGGGGTAGAGGAGGCGATCAGCCCCAGCATTTT. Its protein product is CASIGGRGGDQPQHF.

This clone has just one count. CDR3 bases: TGTGCCAGCAGCTTATCTAGCCTGCCTACTGAAGCTTTCTTT. As protein: CASSLSSLPTEAFF. The chain joins TRBV11-2 to TRBJ1-1; D is unclear. Germline CDR1 reads SGHAT; CDR2 reads FQNNGV. V lost 2 bases to trimming and J lost 5 bases, with 12 bases between them. This CDR3 spans 14 amino acids. The full variable domain, rest sourced from reference TRBV11-2 and TRBJ1-1, is EAGVAQSPRYKIIEKRQSVAFWCNPISGHATLYWYQQILGQGPKLLIQFQNNGVVDDSQLPKDRFSAERLKGVDSTLKIQPAKLEDSAVYLCASSLSSLPTEAFFGQGTRLTVV.

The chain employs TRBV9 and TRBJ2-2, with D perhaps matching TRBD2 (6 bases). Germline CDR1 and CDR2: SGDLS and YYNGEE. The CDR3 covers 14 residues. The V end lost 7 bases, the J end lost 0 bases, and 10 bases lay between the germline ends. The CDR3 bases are TGTGCCAGCGAGGAGGGTTCGAACACCGGGGAGCTGTTTTTT. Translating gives CASEEGSNTGELFF.

The CDR3 spells CASSSTASYEQYF. DNA for the CDR3: TGTGCCAGTAGTAGCACAGCCTCCTACGAGCAGTACTTC. J is TRBJ2-7 and V is TRBV19, with D unclear. Deletions cut 4 bases from V and 0 bases from J, with 7 bases between. Germline loops: CDR1 LNHDA, CDR2 SQIVND (reference sequence). The CDR3 spans 13 residues.

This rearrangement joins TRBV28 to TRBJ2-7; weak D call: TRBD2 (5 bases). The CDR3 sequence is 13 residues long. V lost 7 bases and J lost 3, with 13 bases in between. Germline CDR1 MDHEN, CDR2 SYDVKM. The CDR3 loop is CASKGANDYEQYF. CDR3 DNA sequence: TGTGCCAGCAAGGGAGCGAATGACTACGAGCAGTACTTC.

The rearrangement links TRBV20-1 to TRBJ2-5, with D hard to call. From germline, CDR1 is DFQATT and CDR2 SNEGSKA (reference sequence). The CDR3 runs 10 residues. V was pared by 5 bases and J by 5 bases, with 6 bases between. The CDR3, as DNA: TGCAGTGCTGCGCGGGAGACCCAGTACTTC. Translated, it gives CSAARETQYF.

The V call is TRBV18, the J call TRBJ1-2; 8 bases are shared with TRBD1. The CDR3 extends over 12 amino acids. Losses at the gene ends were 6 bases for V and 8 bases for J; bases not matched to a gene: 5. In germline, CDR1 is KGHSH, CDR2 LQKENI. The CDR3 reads CASSPTGDGYTF. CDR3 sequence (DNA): TGTGCCAGCTCGCCGACAGGGGACGGCTACACCTTC.

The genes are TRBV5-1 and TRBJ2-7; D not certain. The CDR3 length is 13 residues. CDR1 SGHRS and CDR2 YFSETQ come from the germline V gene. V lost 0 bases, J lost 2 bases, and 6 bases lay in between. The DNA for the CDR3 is TGCGCCAGCAGCTTGGCGCAGGCCTACGAGCAGTACTTC. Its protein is CASSLAQAYEQYF.

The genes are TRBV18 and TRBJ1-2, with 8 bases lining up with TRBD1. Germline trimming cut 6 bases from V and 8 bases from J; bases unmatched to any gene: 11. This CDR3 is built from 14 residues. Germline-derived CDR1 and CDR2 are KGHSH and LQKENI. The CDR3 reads CASSLAGTGGGYTF. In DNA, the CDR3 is TGTGCCAGCTCCCTGGCCGGGACAGGCGGAGGCTACACCTTC.

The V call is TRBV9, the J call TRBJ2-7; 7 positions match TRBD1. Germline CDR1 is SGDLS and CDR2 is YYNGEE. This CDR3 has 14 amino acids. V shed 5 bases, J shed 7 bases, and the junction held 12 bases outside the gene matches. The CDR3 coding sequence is TGTGCCAGCAGTCCTGAGGGGGCTTCGGGGGAGCAGTACTTC. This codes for CASSPEGASGEQYF. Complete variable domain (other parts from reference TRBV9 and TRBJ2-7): DSGVTQTPKHLITATGQRVTLRCSPRSGDLSVYWYQQSLDQGLQFLIQYYNGEERAKGNILERFSAQQFPDLHSELNLSSLELGDSALYFCASSPEGASGEQYFGPGTRLTVT.

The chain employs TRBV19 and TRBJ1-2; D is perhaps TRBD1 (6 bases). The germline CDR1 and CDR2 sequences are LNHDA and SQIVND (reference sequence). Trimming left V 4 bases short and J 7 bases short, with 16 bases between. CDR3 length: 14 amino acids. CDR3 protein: CASSSRGGASGYTF. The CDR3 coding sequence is TGTGCCAGTAGTAGCCGGGGGGGCGCTTCTGGCTACACCTTC. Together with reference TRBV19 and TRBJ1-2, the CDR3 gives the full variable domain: DGGITQSPKYLFRKEGQNVTLSCEQNLNHDAMYWYRQDPGQGLRLIYYSQIVNDFQKGDIAEGYSVSREKKESFPLTVTSAQKNPTAFYLCASSSRGGASGYTFGSGTRLTVV.

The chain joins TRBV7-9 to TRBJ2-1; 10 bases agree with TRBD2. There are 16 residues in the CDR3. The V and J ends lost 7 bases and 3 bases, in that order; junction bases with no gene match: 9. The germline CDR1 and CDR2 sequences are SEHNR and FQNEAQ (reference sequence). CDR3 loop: CASIETGTSVYNEQFF. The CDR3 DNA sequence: TGTGCCAGCATCGAGACCGGGACTAGCGTCTACAATGAGCAGTTCTTC. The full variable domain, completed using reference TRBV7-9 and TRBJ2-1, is DTGVSQNPRHKITKRGQNVTFRCDPISEHNRLYWYRQTLGQGPEFLTYFQNEAQLEKSRLLSDRFSAERPKGSFSTLEIQRTEQGDSAMYLCASIETGTSVYNEQFFGPGTRLTVL.

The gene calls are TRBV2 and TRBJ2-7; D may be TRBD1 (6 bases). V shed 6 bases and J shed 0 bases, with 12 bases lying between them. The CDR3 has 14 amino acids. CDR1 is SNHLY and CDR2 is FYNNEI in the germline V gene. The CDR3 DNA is TGTGCCAGCAGCACCGACAGGAGCTCCTACGAGCAGTACTTC. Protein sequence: CASSTDRSSYEQYF.

The CDR3 coding sequence is TGTGCCAGCCGCTGGCGGGACCAAGGATTCTGGAGCACTGAAGCTTTCTTT. Translation: CASRWRDQGFWSTEAFF. The V and J genes are TRBV19 and TRBJ1-1; perhaps TRBD1 as D (5 bases). V was cut by 9 bases and J by 4 bases, with 27 bases left in between. This CDR3 has 17 amino acids. Germline CDR1 LNHDA, CDR2 SQIVND (reference sequence).

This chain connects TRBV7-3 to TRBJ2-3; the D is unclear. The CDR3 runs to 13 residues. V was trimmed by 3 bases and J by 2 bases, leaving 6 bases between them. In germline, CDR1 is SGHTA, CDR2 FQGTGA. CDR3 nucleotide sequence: TGTGCCAGCAGCTTCCGGGTCACAGATACGCAGTATTTT. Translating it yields CASSFRVTDTQYF. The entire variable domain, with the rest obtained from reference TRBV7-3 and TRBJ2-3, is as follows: GAGVSQTPSNKVTEKGKYVELRCDPISGHTALYWYRQSLGQGPEFLIYFQGTGAADDSGLPNDRFFAVRPEGSVSTLKIQRTERGDSAVYLCASSFRVTDTQYFGPGTRLTVL.

CDR3 residues: CASRRTELSYNEQFF. The CDR3 coding sequence is TGTGCCAGCAGGCGGACAGAACTCTCCTACAATGAGCAGTTCTTC. The chain carries TRBV27 and TRBJ2-1; a possible D gene is TRBD1 (6 bases). V was trimmed by 6 bases and J by 0 bases, leaving 12 bases between them. This CDR3 spans 15 amino acids. Germline lookup yields CDR1 MNHEY and CDR2 SMNVEV (reference sequence).

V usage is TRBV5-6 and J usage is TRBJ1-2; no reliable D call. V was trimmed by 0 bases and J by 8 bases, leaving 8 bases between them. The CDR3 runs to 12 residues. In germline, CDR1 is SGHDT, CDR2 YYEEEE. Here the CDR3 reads CASSLVQEGYTF. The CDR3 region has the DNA TGTGCCAGCAGCTTGGTACAAGAAGGCTACACCTTC.

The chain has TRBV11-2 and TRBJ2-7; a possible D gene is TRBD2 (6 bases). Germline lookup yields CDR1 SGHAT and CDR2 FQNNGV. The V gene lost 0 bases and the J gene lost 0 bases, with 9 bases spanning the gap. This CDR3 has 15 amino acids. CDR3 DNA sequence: TGTGCCAGCAGCTTAGAACGGGAGCTCTCCTACGAGCAGTACTTC. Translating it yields CASSLERELSYEQYF.

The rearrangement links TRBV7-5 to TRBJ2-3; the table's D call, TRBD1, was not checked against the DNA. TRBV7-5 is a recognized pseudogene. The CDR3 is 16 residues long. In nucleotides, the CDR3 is TGTGTCAGAAGCTTATCGGTCAGGGGGATTACAGATACGCAGTATTTT. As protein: CVRSLSVRGITDTQYF.

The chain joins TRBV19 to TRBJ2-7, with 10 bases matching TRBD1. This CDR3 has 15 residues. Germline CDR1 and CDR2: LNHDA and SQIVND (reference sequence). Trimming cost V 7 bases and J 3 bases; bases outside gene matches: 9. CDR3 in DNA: TGTGCCAGTAAAATAGGGGACAGGGGTTACTACGAGCAGTACTTC. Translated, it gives CASKIGDRGYYEQYF.

This chain's CDR3 is CASTVSVNTEAFF. The CDR3 nucleotides read TGTGCCAGTACAGTCTCCGTGAACACTGAAGCTTTCTTT. This chain joins TRBV19 and TRBJ1-1; no definite D call. Per the germline V gene, CDR1 is LNHDA and CDR2 is SQIVND (reference sequence). This CDR3 region has 13 residues. The V and J ends lost 7 bases and 0 bases respectively, with 9 bases between them. The variable domain in full, with the rest retrieved from reference TRBV19 and TRBJ1-1, is DGGITQSPKYLFRKEGQNVTLSCEQNLNHDAMYWYRQDPGQGLRLIYYSQIVNDFQKGDIAEGYSVSREKKESFPLTVTSAQKNPTAFYLCASTVSVNTEAFFGQGTRLTVV.

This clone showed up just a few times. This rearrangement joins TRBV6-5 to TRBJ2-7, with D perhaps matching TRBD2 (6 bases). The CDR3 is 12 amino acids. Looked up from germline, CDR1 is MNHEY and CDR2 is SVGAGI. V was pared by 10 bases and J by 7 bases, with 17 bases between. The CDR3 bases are TGTGCCACCGGACTACTCCGGGGGGAGCAGTACTTC. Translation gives CATGLLRGEQYF.

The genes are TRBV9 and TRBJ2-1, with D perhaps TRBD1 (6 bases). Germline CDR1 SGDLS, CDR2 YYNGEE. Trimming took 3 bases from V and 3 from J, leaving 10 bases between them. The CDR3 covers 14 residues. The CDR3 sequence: CASSARDNYNEQFF. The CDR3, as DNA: TGTGCCAGCAGCGCCCGGGACAACTACAATGAGCAGTTCTTC. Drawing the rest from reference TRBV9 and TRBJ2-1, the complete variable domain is DSGVTQTPKHLITATGQRVTLRCSPRSGDLSVYWYQQSLDQGLQFLIQYYNGEERAKGNILERFSAQQFPDLHSELNLSSLELGDSALYFCASSARDNYNEQFFGPGTRLTVL.

This CDR3 reads CASSSSSWTGLNTEAFF. CDR3 bases: TGTGCCAGCAGCTCGAGCTCGTGGACAGGCTTGAACACTGAAGCTTTCTTT. The rearrangement links TRBV5-4 to TRBJ1-1; 7 nucleotides align to TRBD1. CDR1 is SGHNT, CDR2 YYREEE, per germline (reference sequence). Losses at the gene ends were 3 bases for V and 0 bases for J; bases not matched to a gene: 11. The CDR3 has 17 residues.

This CDR3 reads CASSMTSGANVLTF. Here the CDR3 DNA reads TGTGCCAGTAGTATGACTTCTGGGGCCAACGTCCTGACTTTC. The chain carries TRBV19 and TRBJ2-6; D gene unclear. CDR1 and CDR2 from the germline V gene are LNHDA and SQIVND (reference sequence). The CDR3 covers 14 residues. V lost 3 bases, J lost 1 base, and 4 bases lay in between.

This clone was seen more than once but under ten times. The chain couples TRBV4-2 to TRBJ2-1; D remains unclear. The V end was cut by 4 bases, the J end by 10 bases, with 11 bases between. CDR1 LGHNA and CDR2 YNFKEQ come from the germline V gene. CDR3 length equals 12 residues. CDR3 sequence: CASSLPRSEQFF. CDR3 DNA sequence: TGTGCCAGCAGCCTCCCTAGGAGCGAGCAGTTCTTC.